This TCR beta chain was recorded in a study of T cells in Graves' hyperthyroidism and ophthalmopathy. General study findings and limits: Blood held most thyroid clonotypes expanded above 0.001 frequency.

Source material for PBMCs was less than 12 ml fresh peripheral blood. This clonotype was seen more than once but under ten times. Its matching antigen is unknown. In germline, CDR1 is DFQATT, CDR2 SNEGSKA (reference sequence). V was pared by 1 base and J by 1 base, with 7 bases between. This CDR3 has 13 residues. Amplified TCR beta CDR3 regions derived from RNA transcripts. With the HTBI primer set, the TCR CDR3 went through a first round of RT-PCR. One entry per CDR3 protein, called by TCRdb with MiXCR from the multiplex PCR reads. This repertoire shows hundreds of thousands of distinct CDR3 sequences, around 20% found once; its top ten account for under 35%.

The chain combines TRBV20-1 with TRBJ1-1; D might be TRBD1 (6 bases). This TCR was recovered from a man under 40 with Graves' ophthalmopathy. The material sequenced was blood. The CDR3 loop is CSARGTENTEAFF. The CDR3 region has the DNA TGCAGTGCTAGAGGGACAGAGAACACTGAAGCTTTCTTT.